This TCR beta chain was documented in a study of blood T cells in healthy people across ages. Primers used in a second PCR of roughly 6 to 12 cycles were a sample-barcoded 5' primer and a J-beta primer mix. TCRdb recomputed calls from the 5' RACE reads with MiXCR, one row per CDR3 protein. Among 540,000 or so distinct CDR3 sequences listed, approximately 25% were seen once. This clonotype has only a few counts. From germline, CDR1 is LGHNA and CDR2 YNFKEQ. CDR3 length: 18 amino acids. V gave up 4 bases and J gave up 5 bases; unmatched junction bases: 15. This same sample was also taken into another study, of T cells of mothers and their children.

The chain couples TRBV4-2 to TRBJ2-2; 8 bases are a match to TRBD2. This sequence originates from a boy aged 10-17 years in good health. Sequenced input: blood. As DNA, the CDR3 is TGTGCCAGCAGCCCCCAACGGATAGTAGCGGGATATACCGGGGAGCTGTTTTTT. Encoded protein: CASSPQRIVAGYTGELFF.